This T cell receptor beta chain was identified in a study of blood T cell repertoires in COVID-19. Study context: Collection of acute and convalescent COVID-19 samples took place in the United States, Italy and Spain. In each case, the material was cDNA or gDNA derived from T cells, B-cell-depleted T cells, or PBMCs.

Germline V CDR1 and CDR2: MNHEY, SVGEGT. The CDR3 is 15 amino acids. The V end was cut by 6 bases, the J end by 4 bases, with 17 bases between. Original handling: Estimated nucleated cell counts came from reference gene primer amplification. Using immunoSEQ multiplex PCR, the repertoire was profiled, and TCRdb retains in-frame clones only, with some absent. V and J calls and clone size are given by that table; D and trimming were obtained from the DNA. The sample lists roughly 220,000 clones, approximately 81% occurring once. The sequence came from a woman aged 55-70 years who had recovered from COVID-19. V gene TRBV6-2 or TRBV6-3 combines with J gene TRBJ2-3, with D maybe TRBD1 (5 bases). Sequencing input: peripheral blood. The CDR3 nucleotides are TGTGCCAGCAGCCCTAAGCCGGACACGGCAGATACGCAGTATTTT. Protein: CASSPKPDTADTQYF.